These 26 T cell receptor beta chains were sequenced from one sample in a study of shared clonotypes between healthy human individuals. In the naive CD8 group, cells lacked CD45RO and were positively selected for CCR7, so terminally differentiated effector memory CD45RA+ cells were left out. The protocol was immunoSEQ multiplex PCR, while the TCRdb copy is restricted to in-frame clones and leaves out a portion. Among around 2,000,000 clones listed, about 95% were seen once. Material for sequencing was naive CD8+ T cells sorted from blood. The receptors stem from a man aged 18 to 29 in good health.

The chain uses TRBV13 and TRBJ2-7; a weak D match, TRBD2 (6 bases). V lost 4 bases and J lost 2, with 15 bases in between. The CDR3 contains 15 residues. Germline CDR1 is PRHDT and CDR2 is FYEKMQ (reference sequence). In DNA form, the CDR3 reads TGTGCCAGCAGCTCTGACGGGGGTTCGACCTACGAGCAGTACTTC. Protein product: CASSSDGGSTYEQYF.

This clone was recorded only once. The V call is TRBV5-4, the J call TRBJ2-2; D ambiguous. Trimming removed 4 bases at V and 0 bases at J, with 4 bases between. This CDR3 spans 13 amino acids. Looked up from germline, CDR1 is SGHNT and CDR2 is YYREEE (reference sequence). This CDR3 is CASSAANTGELFF. The CDR3 DNA reads as TGTGCCAGCAGCGCGGCGAACACCGGGGAGCTGTTTTTT.

The chain uses TRBV28 and TRBJ1-6; possible D gene TRBD1, 5 bases. Germline-derived CDR1 and CDR2 are MDHEN and SYDVKM. The CDR3 is 14 amino acids. The V and J ends lost 3 bases and 9 bases respectively, with 12 bases between them. The CDR3 DNA reads as TGTGCCAGCAGTTTCTATCAGGGTTCTTCACCCCTCCACTTT. Encoded protein: CASSFYQGSSPLHF.

The gene calls are TRBV7-2 and TRBJ2-6, with unresolved D. Germline CDR1 is SGHTA and CDR2 is FQGNSA. CDR3 size: 13 residues. V was clipped by 1 base and J by 4 bases, with 2 bases between them. This chain's CDR3 is CASSLGGANVLTF. CDR3 DNA: TGTGCCAGCAGCTTAGGAGGGGCCAACGTCCTGACTTTC.

The gene calls are TRBV2 and TRBJ2-7, with TRBD1 identical over 9 bases. The V gene's germline CDR1 is SNHLY and CDR2 FYNNEI. The trim removed 6 bases at V and 3 bases at J, leaving 9 bases unmatched. The CDR3 has 15 amino acids. CDR3 in DNA: TGTGCCAGCAGATGGCTGACAGGGGGAGGCTACGAGCAGTACTTC. Protein product: CASRWLTGGGYEQYF.

The chain uses TRBV29-1 and TRBJ1-4; TRBD1 matches 10 bases. This CDR3 region has 18 residues. J gave up 6 bases and V 1 base, and 14 bases lay outside the gene matches. From germline, CDR1 is SQVTM and CDR2 ANQGSEA. The CDR3 nucleotides read TGCAGCGTTGAAGTCATTTCCGGGACAGGGGTGGCCGATGAAAAACTGTTTTTT. It translates to CSVEVISGTGVADEKLFF. The whole variable domain, remainder taken from reference TRBV29-1 and TRBJ1-4, is SAVISQKPSRDICQRGTSLTIQCQVDSQVTMMFWYRQQPGQSLTLIATANQGSEATYESGFVIDKFPISRPNLTFSTLTVSNMSPEDSSIYLCSVEVISGTGVADEKLFFGSGTQLSVL.

Concerning this clone: Other DNA sequences in this sample translate to the same CDR3. V usage is TRBV20-1 and J usage is TRBJ1-2; 7 nucleotides align to TRBD1. The J segment lost 6 bases and the V segment lost 5 bases, leaving 3 bases of the junction unmatched. Germline assignment: CDR1 DFQATT and CDR2 SNEGSKA (reference sequence). The CDR3 extends over 11 amino acids. CDR3 region: CSASGGDGYTF. CDR3 DNA: TGCAGTGCTTCAGGGGGGGATGGCTACACCTTC.

With respect to this clone: Other DNA sequences in the sample encode the same CDR3. This chain connects TRBV19 to TRBJ2-7; weak D call: TRBD1 (5 bases). Trimming removed 5 bases at V and 2 bases at J, with 10 bases between. Germline CDR1 and CDR2: LNHDA and SQIVND (reference sequence). The CDR3 runs to 13 residues. CDR3 sequence: CASSPGITYEQYF. CDR3 in DNA: TGTGCCAGTAGTCCAGGGATTACCTACGAGCAGTACTTC.

The gene calls are TRBV6-6 and TRBJ1-1; 10 nucleotides agree with TRBD1. Looked up from germline, CDR1 is MNHNY and CDR2 is SVGAGI (reference sequence). The CDR3 is 14 residues long. V trimming: 5 bases; J trimming: 5 bases; junction bases outside the gene matches: 5. The CDR3 is CASSRQGAGTEAFF. CDR3 DNA sequence: TGTGCCAGCAGTCGACAGGGGGCTGGTACTGAAGCTTTCTTT.

This clone has a handful of counts. V gene TRBV7-9 combines with J gene TRBJ2-7, with D hard to call. Trimming took off 5 bases at V and 4 bases at J, with 18 bases between the two ends. This CDR3 has 15 residues. Germline CDR1 is SEHNR and CDR2 is FQNEAQ (reference sequence). CDR3 loop: CASSTPAGIQYEQYF. For the CDR3, the DNA is TGTGCCAGCAGCACACCGGCCGGCATCCAATACGAGCAGTACTTC.

The chain has TRBV27 and TRBJ2-1, with 8 bases matching TRBD1. CDR3 length: 14 residues. Looked up from germline, CDR1 is MNHEY and CDR2 is SMNVEV (reference sequence). V lost 7 bases, J lost 3 bases, and 5 bases stayed unmatched. The chain's CDR3 is CASNGQGSYNEQFF. CDR3 DNA: TGTGCCAGCAACGGACAGGGCAGCTACAATGAGCAGTTCTTC.

The chain recombines TRBV4-1 with TRBJ1-2; D uncertain. Germline CDR1 MGHRA, CDR2 YSYEKL. V was pared by 6 bases and J by 1 base, with 12 bases between. The CDR3 is made up of 14 amino acids. The CDR3 protein is CASSSTSNNYGYTF. CDR3 DNA: TGCGCCAGCAGTTCTACCTCCAATAACTATGGCTACACCTTC.

V usage is TRBV10-1 and J usage is TRBJ2-2; D may be TRBD2 (5 bases). The CDR3 spans 13 residues. The V end lost 6 bases, the J end lost 0 bases, and 5 bases lay between the germline ends. Germline assignment: CDR1 WNHNN and CDR2 SYGVQD (reference sequence). As DNA, the CDR3 is TGCGCCAGCAGCGGGGCGAACACCGGGGAGCTGTTTTTT. It specifies CASSGANTGELFF.

This clone was seen just once. The gene calls are TRBV5-1 and TRBJ2-3; D is undetermined. CDR3 length equals 14 residues. Trimming left V 2 bases short and J 4 bases short, with 11 bases between. The germline V gene encodes CDR1 SGHRS and CDR2 YFSETQ. The CDR3, as DNA: TGCGCCAGCAGCTTAAGGTGGATCGCAGATACGCAGTATTTT. This translates into CASSLRWIADTQYF.

The rearrangement joins TRBV9 to TRBJ2-3, with D maybe TRBD1 (6 bases). Germline values: CDR1 SGDLS, CDR2 YYNGEE. CDR3 length: 15 residues. Trimming stripped 7 bases from V and 2 bases from J, with 17 bases between. CDR3 coding DNA: TGTGCCAGCCAACTTGGGGGCGATTCCACAGATACGCAGTATTTT. Translating gives CASQLGGDSTDTQYF.

The gene calls are TRBV6-5 and TRBJ2-7; the D gene is possibly TRBD2 (7 bases). Deletions cut 2 bases from V and 3 bases from J, with 14 bases between. Germline values: CDR1 MNHEY, CDR2 SVGAGI. This CDR3 is 15 amino acids long. CDR3 bases: TGTGCCAGCAGTTACGCCCCGGGGGGCAGCTACGAGCAGTACTTC. Translation: CASSYAPGGSYEQYF.

This chain connects TRBV28 to TRBJ1-4, with 9 bases identical to TRBD1. Unmatched junction bases numbered 8, after V lost 8 bases and J lost 7 bases. Germline values: CDR1 MDHEN, CDR2 SYDVKM. This CDR3 comprises 14 residues. CDR3 residues: CASVDRGLSEKLFF. In DNA form, the CDR3 reads TGTGCCAGCGTAGACAGGGGGTTGAGTGAAAAACTGTTTTTT.

V is TRBV6-5 and J is TRBJ1-1, with D possibly TRBD1 on 6 matching bases. Germline V gene lookup returns CDR1 MNHEY and CDR2 SVGAGI. Trimming removed 7 bases from V and 5 bases from J, with 17 bases in between. The CDR3 length is 14 residues. The CDR3 bases are TGTGCCAGCACCTCTGCAGGGGCGCGGACTGAAGCTTTCTTT. It translates to CASTSAGARTEAFF.

V is TRBV5-4 and J is TRBJ2-7, with D unclear. Trimming shortened V by 4 bases and J by 3 bases, and 14 bases separated the two germline ends. Germline loops: CDR1 SGHNT, CDR2 YYREEE (reference sequence). The CDR3 runs 14 residues. DNA of the CDR3: TGTGCCAGCAGCACCTCCGGCAACCTCTACGAGCAGTACTTC. Residues: CASSTSGNLYEQYF.

CDR3: CASSTREDGAYEQYF. DNA of the CDR3: TGTGCCAGCAGTACCCGGGAAGATGGGGCCTACGAGCAGTACTTC. This chain joins TRBV27 and TRBJ2-7; possible D gene TRBD2, 5 bases. Germline V lookup: CDR1 MNHEY, CDR2 SMNVEV (reference sequence). This CDR3 contains 15 residues. Deletions cut 5 bases from V and 2 bases from J, with 16 bases between.

To note about this clone: Other DNA variants within this sample encode the same CDR3. This chain connects TRBV27 to TRBJ2-7; 13 bases line up with TRBD2. The length of the CDR3 is 14 residues. Trimming took 5 bases from V and 6 from J; bases not matched to a gene: 4. The V gene's germline CDR1 is MNHEY and CDR2 SMNVEV (reference sequence). The CDR3 DNA reads TGTGCCAGCAGTCCAAGGACTAGCGGGGGCGAGCAGTACTTC. It translates to CASSPRTSGGEQYF.

The rearrangement links TRBV4-1 to TRBJ2-5, with D tentatively TRBD1 or TRBD2 (6 bases each). This CDR3 is 16 amino acids long. In germline, CDR1 is MGHRA, CDR2 YSYEKL. V dropped 4 bases and J dropped 5 bases, with 20 bases sitting between them. Here the CDR3 DNA reads TGCGCCAGCAGCCTAGCATCGGGGGCGGAAGGGGAGACCCAGTACTTC. This codes for CASSLASGAEGETQYF.

V gene TRBV27 combines with J gene TRBJ2-3, with unresolved D. Trimming cost V 2 bases and J 4 bases, with 7 bases left between them. This CDR3 has 13 residues. Germline V gene data show CDR1 as MNHEY and CDR2 as SMNVEV (reference sequence). The CDR3 region is CASSLRIPDTQYF. The DNA of the CDR3 is TGTGCCAGCAGTTTACGTATCCCAGATACGCAGTATTTT.

The chain is built from TRBV6-5 and TRBJ2-1; no clear D gene. The V end lost 2 bases, the J end lost 7 bases, and 3 bases lay between the germline ends. From germline, CDR1 is MNHEY and CDR2 SVGAGI. CDR3 size: 11 residues. CDR3 coding DNA: TGTGCCAGCAGTTACGCGAATGAGCAGTTCTTC. This sequence encodes CASSYANEQFF.

In DNA form, the CDR3 reads TGTGCCAGCAGCGTAGGAGTATGGCGGGAGGGCCAAAATGAGCAGTTCTTC. Its translation is CASSVGVWREGQNEQFF. The chain has TRBV9 and TRBJ2-1; 9 bases are shared with TRBD2. Germline V gene sequence: CDR1 SGDLS, CDR2 YYNGEE. CDR3 length equals 17 residues. The trim removed 0 bases at V and 7 bases at J, leaving 11 bases unmatched.

The CDR3 is CASSLTSVGGQETQYF. The CDR3 region has the DNA TGTGCCAGCAGCCTGACTAGCGTGGGCGGGCAAGAGACCCAGTACTTC. The genes are TRBV27 and TRBJ2-5; 8 nucleotides line up with TRBD2. The CDR3 runs 16 residues. The ends lost 6 bases at V and 2 bases at J; junction bases unmatched: 11. Germline V lookup: CDR1 MNHEY, CDR2 SMNVEV (reference sequence).